This T cell receptor beta chain comes out of a study of blood T cell repertoires in COVID-19. Study overall: Sources were T cells, B-cell-depleted T cells, or PBMCs; the material itself was cDNA or gDNA.

The CDR3 sequence is 14 residues long. Source study methods: Amplifying reference gene primers gave estimates of nucleated cell counts. The repertoire was sequenced with immunoSEQ multiplex PCR; TCRdb's copy has only in-frame clones and lacks some. V, J and clone size are taken as reported in that table, and D and trimming were inferred from the DNA itself. This sample carries about 140,000 clones, around 86% of them seen once, and the ten largest clones take more than 8%. V usage is TRBV21-1 and J usage is TRBJ2-5; no check of the table's D call, TRBD2, against the DNA was made. TRBV21-1 is recorded as a pseudogene. The clonotype comes from a human donor in a cohort sampled during active COVID-19. The sequenced sample consisted of peripheral blood. In DNA form, the CDR3 reads TGTGCCAGCAGCCTCCCCCGGGGGGTTGGGACCCAGTACTTC. Its protein product is CASSLPRGVGTQYF.